This T cell receptor (beta chain) appears in the sequencing data of a study of molecular identifiers for immune sequencing clone quantification. Naive CD8 T cells were sorted as CD8+CD4-CCR7+CD45RA+. Previously described methods with listed TCR primers produced the bulk TCR libraries. Via MiXCR, TCRdb re-called the PCR reads, giving one row per CDR3 protein. The sample lists around 460,000 distinct CDR3 sequences, roughly 24% occurring once. Whole-study results and caveats: Single-cell amounts of spiked Jurkat TCR RNA were reportedly detectable among about a million naive cells.

There are 14 residues in the CDR3. Germline CDR1 MDHEN, CDR2 SYDVKM. Of note for this clonotype: Its antigen is still unknown. A much larger clone lies one base from this, so it may be a read error.

This chain joins TRBV28 and TRBJ2-5; TRBD1 aligns across 8 bases. This receptor was obtained from a human donor in good health. Some libraries in this study had Jurkat cell RNA spiked in. Sequenced material: naive CD8+ T cells from blood, with Jurkat cell RNA spiked in. Noted subset: FACS-sorted CD8+CD4-CCR7+CD45RA+ naive T cells. The CDR3 DNA reads as TGTGCCAGCAGTCCGGACAGGGACCAAGAGGCCCAGTACTTC. It specifies CASSPDRDQEAQYF.